This T cell receptor (beta chain) stems from a study of identical twins. CDR1 and CDR2 (germline): SGHRS, YFSETQ. The CDR3 loop spans 14 amino acids. V shed 3 bases, J shed 2 bases, and the junction held 4 bases outside the gene matches. Findings of the study overall: Models underestimated TCR alpha sharing (out-of-frame) in monozygotic twins. Instead of following the same donors, the conclusions were based on cross-sectional statistical analysis.

TCRdb reanalysed the 5' RACE reads using MiXCR and keeps one entry per CDR3 protein. The sample has 1,800,000 or so distinct CDR3 sequences; roughly 35% are singletons. This clonotype was seen repeatedly, ten times or more. The antigen remains unidentified. The clonotype comes from a newborn girl in good health. The V gene is TRBV5-1, the J gene TRBJ2-5; TRBD2 matches 7 bases. Sequenced sample: cord blood. DNA of the CDR3: TGCGCCAGCAGCTCGTCTAGCGGACAAGAGACCCAGTACTTC. Its translation: CASSSSSGQETQYF.